This is a list of T cell receptor beta chains from one sample in a study of shared clonotypes between healthy human individuals. Data came from immunoSEQ multiplex PCR; TCRdb stores just in-frame clones and leaves some out. The sample includes about 380,000 clones, roughly 96% of them seen just once. The sample consisted of memory CD8+ T cells sorted from blood. The receptors derive from a man aged 30-40 years in good health. Both conserved end residues are part of each CDR3. A D gene is named only where the DNA matches it firmly. Not all rows give a size; the values are once, few, many and, for expanded clones, a class.

J gene	clone size	D gene	V gene	CDR3 DNA	CDR3 protein
TRBJ2-1	once	TRBD2	TRBV7-3	TGTGCCAGCAGCTTACTAGCGGGAGGCAATGAGCAGTTCTTC	CASSLLAGGNEQFF
TRBJ1-5	NA	NA	TRBV21-1	TGTGCCAGCAGCAAAGAGAGGGTACCCTATCAGCCCCAGCATTTT	CASSKERVPYQPQHF
TRBJ2-6	NA	TRBD1	TRBV5-5	TGTGCCAGCAGCTTGAGGGACAGGGACTCTGGGGCCAACGTCCTGACTTTC	CASSLRDRDSGANVLTF
TRBJ1-2	NA	TRBD1	TRBV7-9	TGTGCCAGCAGCCGGACAGGGTGGCCTAGCGGCTACACCTTC	CASSRTGWPSGYTF
TRBJ2-5	once	TRBD1	TRBV27	TGTGCCAACTACCTCCCGGGACAGGGGTTTTTTAATGGGGAGACCCAGTACTTC	CANYLPGQGFFNGETQYF
TRBJ2-6	NA	TRBD1	TRBV12-5	TGTGCTAGTGGCCACCGACAGGGGGCGGCTGGGGCCAACGTCCTGACTTTC	CASGHRQGAAGANVLTF
TRBJ1-2	once	TRBD1	TRBV28	TGTGCCAGCAGCCCCTTTGGACAGGGGCGAGGCTACACCTTC	CASSPFGQGRGYTF
TRBJ2-1	NA	NA	TRBV29-1	TGCAGCGTTCCTAAGGGACTTGGGAATGAGCAGTTCTTC	CSVPKGLGNEQFF
TRBJ2-7	once	NA	TRBV7-2	TGTGCCAGCAGCTTAGTTCCCGACATCTACGAGCAGTACTTC	CASSLVPDIYEQYF
TRBJ2-7	NA	TRBD2	TRBV5-1	TGCGCCAGCAGCTTGGACCCGGGACTAATCTCCTACGAGCAGTACTTC	CASSLDPGLISYEQYF
TRBJ2-7	NA	NA	TRBV5-1	TGCGCCAGCAGCTCCCAGCCCTCCGCCTACGAGCAGTACTTC	CASSSQPSAYEQYF
TRBJ2-3	once	TRBD2	TRBV7-6	TGTGCCAGCAGCTTATCCCCTAGCGGATATACGCAGTATTTT	CASSLSPSGYTQYF
TRBJ2-7	NA	TRBD2	TRBV2	TGTGCCAGCACGGCCACTAGCGGGAGGACTACTTACGAGCAGTACTTC	CASTATSGRTTYEQYF
TRBJ2-1	once	TRBD1	TRBV28	TGTGCCAGCAGCCAGACAGGGGTTTTTTACAATGAGCAGTTCTTC	CASSQTGVFYNEQFF
TRBJ2-2	NA	TRBD2	TRBV10-3	TGTGCCATCAGTCAAACTAGCGGGAGGGCGGCCGGGGAGCTGTTTTTT	CAISQTSGRAAGELFF
TRBJ2-3	NA	TRBD2	TRBV27	TGTGCCAGCAGTTTCAAGGGACTACCTAACACAGATACGCAGTATTTT	CASSFKGLPNTDTQYF
TRBJ2-5	NA	NA	TRBV5-4	TGTGCCAGCAGCTTGCAGGGGTTGGAGACCCAGTACTTC	CASSLQGLETQYF
TRBJ1-2	NA	NA	TRBV7-2	TGTGCCAGCAGCCCTCTCGCGGGGGTCTATGGCTACACCTTC	CASSPLAGVYGYTF
TRBJ2-7	NA	NA	TRBV25-1	TGTGCCAGCAGTGGGCAGTACTTC	CASSGQYF
TRBJ1-1	NA	NA	TRBV11-2	TGTGCCAGCAGCTTATTGGGCAGGGTGGATGAAGCTTTCTTT	CASSLLGRVDEAFF
TRBJ2-7	NA	NA	TRBV19	TGTGCCAGTAGTAAAGACAGATACTACGAGCAGTACTTC	CASSKDRYYEQYF
TRBJ2-3	NA	TRBD2	TRBV9	TGTGCCAGCAGCCGCAGAGCTAGCGGGGGGCCTACGCAGTATTTT	CASSRRASGGPTQYF
TRBJ2-5	NA	NA	TRBV20-1	TGCAGTGCTAGACGAGAGACCCAGTACTTC	CSARRETQYF
TRBJ1-1	NA	NA	TRBV6-1	TGTGCCAGCAGTGAGGGGTACACTGAAGCTTTCTTT	CASSEGYTEAFF
TRBJ1-2	NA	NA	TRBV4-1	TGCGCCAGCAGCCTAAAGGGTAACTATGGCTACACCTTC	CASSLKGNYGYTF
TRBJ2-1	NA	TRBD2	TRBV15	TGTGCCACCAGCAGGGGACGGGGGGACAATGAGCAGTTCTTC	CATSRGRGDNEQFF
TRBJ2-3	NA	NA	TRBV9	TGTGCCAGCAGCGTAGCGTCGACAGGGAGGTTCACAGATACGCAGTATTTT	CASSVASTGRFTDTQYF
TRBJ1-1	NA	TRBD1	TRBV6-6	TGTGCCAGCAGTTCAGACAGGGGAAACACTGAAGCTTTCTTT	CASSSDRGNTEAFF
TRBJ2-4	NA	NA	TRBV6-5	TGTGCCAGCAATTCTGGACGCCTAAACATTCAGTACTTC	CASNSGRLNIQYF
TRBJ1-2	NA	NA	TRBV7-9	TGTGCCAGCAGCCTATTACCCTCTCGGGGGGCCCGTGGTGGCTACACCTTC	CASSLLPSRGARGGYTF
TRBJ1-5	NA	NA	TRBV5-6	TGTGCCAGCAGCTTCTCGGATCAGCCCCAGCATTTT	CASSFSDQPQHF
TRBJ2-3	NA	NA	TRBV10-3	TGTGCCATCAGGAAACAAAAACTGGGACAAAATACGCAGTATTTT	CAIRKQKLGQNTQYF
TRBJ1-5	NA	TRBD1	TRBV28	TGTGCCAGCAGGACAGGGGGCGTAAATCAGCCCCAGCATTTT	CASRTGGVNQPQHF
TRBJ1-2	once	NA	TRBV5-1	TGCGCCAGCAGCTTGTATCCCAGACAGGCCCAGCAACTATTGGGCGGCTACACCTTC	CASSLYPRQAQQLLGGYTF
TRBJ2-7	NA	TRBD2	TRBV2	TGTGCCAGCAGTGAGCCGACGGGGGGACGCAACGAGCAGTACTTC	CASSEPTGGRNEQYF
TRBJ2-1	NA	TRBD2	TRBV7-3	TGTGCCAGCAGCTACGATAGACTAGCGGGTCCCAATGAGCAGTTCTTC	CASSYDRLAGPNEQFF
TRBJ1-5	NA	NA	TRBV19	TGTGCCAGTAGTCAACGGGGCCGTAGCAATCAGCCCCAGCATTTT	CASSQRGRSNQPQHF